The next 10 T cell receptor beta chains were all read from a single sample in a study of T cells in Graves' hyperthyroidism and ophthalmopathy. The investigators amplified TCR beta CDR3 regions from RNA transcripts. When the TCR CDR3 underwent first-round RT-PCR, the HTBI primer set was used. TCRdb re-called the multiplex PCR reads with MiXCR, one entry per CDR3 protein. Seen here are almost 600,000 distinct CDR3 sequences, 46% observed once, and the top ten hold around 7.7%. Sequenced input: peripheral blood or thyroid tissue (not recorded which). The receptors shown here come from a woman between 18 and 29 years old with Graves' hyperthyroidism.

As regards this clonotype: At one end, the junction sequence differs from germline, possibly due to a read error. The chain has TRBV7-9 and TRBJ1-6; D is possibly TRBD1 (5 bases). This CDR3 spans 13 amino acids. Germline V lookup: CDR1 SEHNR, CDR2 FQNEAQ (reference sequence). Here the CDR3 DNA reads TGTGTCAGCCAACCGGCAGGGAGTTCACCCCTCCACTTT. Amino acids: CVSQPAGSSPLHF.

This clonotype showed up many times. The V and J genes are TRBV7-3 and TRBJ1-1; 7 bases align to TRBD1. This CDR3 is 15 amino acids long. Germline loops: CDR1 SGHTA, CDR2 FQGTGA. V gave up 5 bases and J gave up 2 bases; unmatched junction bases: 8. The CDR3 loop is CASSPDWDSNTEAFF. CDR3 DNA: TGTGCCAGCAGCCCAGATTGGGACAGTAACACTGAAGCTTTCTTT.

In this sample, this clonotype turned up many times. CDR3 nucleotide sequence: TGCAGTGCTAACGACAGGGGGGATAGCTCACCCCTCCACTTT. It yields the protein CSANDRGDSSPLHF. The chain uses TRBV20-1 and TRBJ1-6; TRBD1 matches 9 bases. Germline assignment: CDR1 DFQATT and CDR2 SNEGSKA (reference sequence). Trimming cost V 4 bases and J 10 bases; bases outside gene matches: 8. The CDR3 extends over 14 amino acids.

The rearrangement links TRBV29-1 to TRBJ2-5; 11 positions match TRBD2. The CDR3 is 15 residues long. With V trimmed by 6 bases and J by 2 bases, 8 bases remained unmatched. In germline, CDR1 is SQVTM, CDR2 ANQGSEA. The CDR3 DNA reads as TGCAGCGTCTCCTATAGCGGGAGGGCACAAGAGACCCAGTACTTC. This translates into CSVSYSGRAQETQYF.

V is TRBV10-3 and J is TRBJ2-5; 9 bases are shared with TRBD1. V gave up 2 bases and J gave up 3 bases; unmatched junction bases: 4. This CDR3 is built from 15 residues. From germline, CDR1 is ENHRY and CDR2 SYGVKD. Written as DNA, the CDR3 is TGTGCCATCAGTGAGAGAGGACAGGGGAAAGAGACCCAGTACTTC. Protein sequence: CAISERGQGKETQYF.

This clonotype was counted many times. The chain couples TRBV29-1 to TRBJ2-7; no reliable D call. The germline V and J ends were trimmed by 7 bases and 6 bases, with 10 bases remaining between them. This CDR3 comprises 10 residues. In germline, CDR1 is SQVTM, CDR2 ANQGSEA. The chain's CDR3 is CSATFGEQYF. The CDR3 DNA reads TGCAGCGCTACGTTCGGCGAGCAGTACTTC.

This clonotype was picked up one time. The genes are TRBV20-1 and TRBJ1-1, with 7 positions matching TRBD1. V gave up 5 bases and J gave up 0 bases; unmatched junction bases: 6. The germline gives CDR1 DFQATT, CDR2 SNEGSKA (reference sequence). This CDR3 has 14 amino acids. CDR3 nucleotides: TGCAGTGCTGCCCCGGGACAGATGAACACTGAAGCTTTCTTT. Its translation: CSAAPGQMNTEAFF.

The rearrangement joins TRBV6-6 to TRBJ2-5, with 7 bases matching TRBD1. The J call may be in error: the DNA end matches TRBJ1-2 better. This CDR3 region has 11 residues. The germline gives CDR1 MNHNY, CDR2 SVGAGI (reference sequence). The chain's CDR3 is CAGSGGETYTF. The CDR3 nucleotides are TGTGCCGGTTCAGGGGGGGAAACCTACACCTTC.

A note on this clonotype: This may come from a read error, since a much larger clone is one base off. The chain employs TRBV19 and TRBJ1-1, with D possibly TRBD1 on 5 matching bases. Per the germline V gene, CDR1 is LNHDA and CDR2 is SQIVND (reference sequence). The CDR3 consists of 14 residues. The CDR3 nucleotides are TGTGCCAGTACCCTGGGACCTCCCAACACTGAAGCTTCCTTT. This gives the protein CASTLGPPNTEASF.

This clonotype was seen many times. J is TRBJ1-5 and V is TRBV10-3; 12 bases are a match to TRBD1. This CDR3 spans 18 amino acids. V lost 0 bases to trimming and J lost 1 base; unmatched junction nucleotides: 4. Germline CDR1 ENHRY, CDR2 SYGVKD. Written as DNA, the CDR3 is TGTGCCATCAGTGAGTCGGGGACAGGGGGCTTGAGCAATCAGCCCCAGCATTTT. The encoded protein is CAISESGTGGLSNQPQHF.